The T cell receptor beta chain under discussion was sequenced for a study of CD8+ T cells in alopecia areata. Study findings and constraints: Many expanded lesional clones persisted during tofacitinib (in both scalp and blood). Scalp clonality decreased significantly with tofacitinib, and so did expanded CD8+ clones among the top 100.

RNA was extracted and reverse transcribed into cDNA as the sequencing template. TCRdb's copy holds only in-frame clones and misses some; the assay was immunoSEQ multiplex PCR. This repertoire shows 120,000 to 150,000 clones, around four fifths found once; its top ten account for 25%. Described treatment: oral pan-JAK inhibitor, 5-10 mg twice daily. The study team obtained lesional scalp punch biopsies and peripheral blood from alopecia areata patients. Cell sorting on a FACSAria was used to separate CD4+ and CD8+ T cells from the PBMCs. Only a few counts were recorded for this clone. Its cognate antigen is unknown. Sequencing was performed on CD8+ T cells sorted from blood, taken at week 4, from a patient treated with tofacitinib. This receptor was identified in a human donor with alopecia areata.

The CDR3 DNA follows: TGCAGCGTTGGTGGGAACGAGCAGTACTTC. Encoded protein: CSVGGNEQYF. The V gene is TRBV29-1, the J gene TRBJ2-7; D is unclear. The CDR3 runs to 10 residues. V was shortened by 4 bases and J by 5 bases, with 6 bases between the two germline ends. Germline CDR1 SQVTM, CDR2 ANQGSEA.